A selection of T cell receptor beta chains follows, all from one sample in a study of metastatic and nonmetastatic thyroid tumors. TCRdb re-clonotyped the PCR reads via MiXCR. The table lists about 40,000 clones, over 10% of them singletons. Sequencing was done on a sample of blood. The receptors were gathered from a female donor with papillary thyroid cancer or a benign thyroid nodule (not recorded which). Some clones in this sample may be carry-over from other donors' samples. Both conserved end residues are part of each CDR3. The D gene is left open where the match is weak. Not every row has a clone size; where given, it reads once, few, many or a size class.

J: TRBJ2-3; length: 16; size: many; V: TRBV28; D: TRBD2; CDR3: CASSRDYQAFTDTQYF; DNA: TGTGCCAGCAGTCGGGACTACCAAGCCTTCACAGATACGCAGTATTTT
J: TRBJ2-5; length: 14; size: many; V: TRBV2; D: TRBD1; CDR3: CASRGTGGWETQYF; DNA: TGTGCCAGCAGGGGGACAGGGGGCTGGGAGACCCAGTACTTC
J: TRBJ2-2; length: 16; size: many; V: TRBV19; D: TRBD2; CDR3: CASNAIAGVHTGELFF; DNA: TGTGCCAGTAACGCTATAGCGGGAGTGCACACCGGGGAGCTGTTTTTT
J: TRBJ2-2; length: 12; size: many; V: TRBV12-3/TRBV12-4; D: NA; CDR3: CASSSSTGELFF; DNA: TGTGCCAGCAGTTCGAGCACCGGGGAGCTGTTTTTT
J: TRBJ1-4; length: 13; size: many; V: TRBV7-2; D: NA; CDR3: CASSLSWNEKLFF; DNA: TGTGCCAGCAGCTTAAGTTGGAATGAAAAACTGTTTTTT
J: TRBJ2-7; length: 14; size: many; V: TRBV20-1; D: NA; CDR3: CSARSSGDHYEQYF; DNA: TGCAGTGCTAGAAGTTCAGGGGATCACTACGAGCAGTACTTC
J: TRBJ2-3; length: 11; size: many; V: TRBV2; D: NA; CDR3: CASSEEDTQYF; DNA: TGTGCCAGCAGTGAAGAAGATACGCAGTATTTT
J: TRBJ2-5; length: 13; size: many; V: TRBV28; D: NA; CDR3: CASSLTSQETQYF; DNA: TGTGCCAGCAGTTTGACGAGCCAAGAGACCCAGTACTTC
J: TRBJ1-1; length: 17; size: many; V: TRBV3-1; D: NA; CDR3: CASSQVGDLRENTEAFF; DNA: TGTGCCAGCAGCCAGGTAGGGGACTTAAGAGAGAACACTGAAGCTTTCTTT
J: TRBJ1-2; length: 13; size: many; V: TRBV20-1; D: TRBD1; CDR3: CSARGEQGRGYTF; DNA: TGCAGTGCTAGGGGAGAACAGGGGCGGGGCTACACCTTC
J: TRBJ2-5; length: 13; size: many; V: TRBV11-3; D: NA; CDR3: CASSLDIRSEVNF; DNA: TGTGCCAGCAGCTTAGATATTCGTAGTGAGGTCAACTTC
J: TRBJ2-2; length: 13; size: many; V: TRBV20-1; D: TRBD2; CDR3: CSARTSGTGELFF; DNA: TGCAGTGCGAGGACTAGCGGGACCGGGGAGCTGTTTTTT
J: TRBJ1-6; length: 18; size: NA; V: TRBV6-6; D: NA; CDR3: CASSYGPGSHSYNSPLHF; DNA: TGTGCCAGCAGTTACGGTCCGGGCTCCCATTCCTATAATTCACCCCTACACTTT
J: TRBJ1-1; length: 13; size: many; V: TRBV7-8; D: NA; CDR3: CASSQGGFAEAFF; DNA: TGTGCCAGCAGCCAGGGAGGGTTTGCTGAAGCTTTCTTT
J: TRBJ2-7; length: 12; size: many; V: TRBV11-3; D: NA; CDR3: CASSLERQQQYF; DNA: TGTGCCAGCAGCTTAGAACGACAGCAGCAGTACTTC
J: TRBJ2-2; length: 15; size: many; V: TRBV28; D: NA; CDR3: CATTLGGAGTGELFF; DNA: TGTGCCACCACCTTGGGGGGGGCGGGAACCGGGGAGCTGTTTTTT
J: TRBJ2-5; length: 16; size: few; V: TRBV7-9; D: TRBD1; CDR3: CASSNRDRGVFETQYF; DNA: TGTGCCAGCAGCAACCGGGACAGGGGTGTTTTCGAGACCCAGTACTTC
J: TRBJ1-2; length: 13; size: few; V: TRBV30; D: NA; CDR3: CAWSVGQCYDYTF; DNA: TGTGCCTGGAGTGTGGGGCAGTGCTATGACTACACCTTC
J: TRBJ1-2; length: 15; size: many; V: TRBV5-1; D: TRBD1; CDR3: CASSLSGQGAYGYTF; DNA: TGCGCCAGTAGCTTGTCGGGACAGGGGGCCTATGGCTACACCTTC
J: TRBJ1-2; length: 14; size: many; V: TRBV18; D: NA; CDR3: CASSPLEGSYGYTF; DNA: TGTGCCAGCTCACCACTAGAAGGGAGCTATGGCTACACCTTC
J: TRBJ2-1; length: 11; size: many; V: TRBV12-3/TRBV12-4; D: NA; CDR3: CASSRVNEQFF; DNA: TGTGCCAGCAGCCGAGTAAATGAGCAGTTCTTC
J: TRBJ1-2; length: 16; size: many; V: TRBV4-1; D: NA; CDR3: CASSHERVVQFYGYTF; DNA: TGCGCCAGCAGCCATGAGCGAGTGGTACAATTTTATGGCTACACCTTC
J: TRBJ1-1; length: 13; size: many; V: TRBV12-3/TRBV12-4; D: NA; CDR3: CASTWLLNTEAFF; DNA: TGTGCCAGCACGTGGTTGTTGAACACTGAAGCTTTCTTT
J: TRBJ2-6; length: 15; size: NA; V: TRBV24-1; D: TRBD1; CDR3: CATSAGGSGANVLTF; DNA: TGTGCCACCAGTGCAGGGGGCTCTGGGGCCAACGTCCTGACTTTC
J: TRBJ2-7; length: 15; size: many; V: TRBV19; D: TRBD1; CDR3: CASSSGQAIDHEQYF; DNA: TGTGCCAGTAGTTCTGGACAGGCAATAGATCACGAGCAGTACTTC
J: TRBJ1-1; length: 16; size: many; V: TRBV4-2; D: TRBD1; CDR3: CASTQRTGQMNTEAFF; DNA: TGTGCCAGCACCCAGAGGACAGGGCAGATGAACACTGAAGCTTTCTTT
J: TRBJ2-3; length: 14; size: many; V: TRBV7-3; D: NA; CDR3: CASSPRGVGDTQYF; DNA: TGTGCCAGCAGCCCCCGGGGAGTCGGGGATACGCAGTATTTT
J: TRBJ2-1; length: 16; size: many; V: TRBV5-1; D: TRBD2; CDR3: CASSLAIAGEGDEQFF; DNA: TGCGCCAGCAGCTTGGCCATAGCGGGAGAGGGGGATGAGCAGTTCTTC
J: TRBJ2-5; length: 15; size: many; V: TRBV7-6; D: TRBD2; CDR3: CASSWGTSWGETQYF; DNA: TGTGCCAGCAGCTGGGGGACTAGCTGGGGGGAGACCCAGTACTTC
J: TRBJ1-5; length: 13; size: many; V: TRBV6-1; D: NA; CDR3: CASSEQLLEPQHF; DNA: TGTGCCAGCAGTGAACAACTGTTGGAGCCCCAGCATTTT
J: TRBJ1-4; length: 13; size: many; V: TRBV30; D: NA; CDR3: CASQGPFREKLFF; DNA: TGTGCCTCCCAGGGCCCCTTTCGAGAAAAACTGTTTTTT
J: TRBJ2-7; length: 11; size: many; V: TRBV20-1; D: NA; CDR3: CSAISSWEQYF; DNA: TGCAGTGCTATTAGCAGTTGGGAGCAGTACTTC
J: TRBJ2-7; length: 14; size: many; V: TRBV20-1; D: NA; CDR3: CSARPDSTSYEQYF; DNA: TGCAGTGCTAGGCCGGACAGTACCTCCTACGAGCAGTACTTC
J: TRBJ2-1; length: 14; size: many; V: TRBV9; D: NA; CDR3: CASSKSGTTNEQFF; DNA: TGTGCCAGCAGCAAATCCGGGACGACGAACGAGCAGTTCTTC
J: TRBJ2-1; length: 13; size: few; V: TRBV25-1; D: NA; CDR3: CAGSEPLSYEQFF; DNA: TGTGCCGGCAGTGAACCCCTCTCGTATGAGCAGTTCTTC
J: TRBJ1-2; length: 15; size: many; V: TRBV9; D: NA; CDR3: CASSVGVGGGYGYTF; DNA: TGTGCCAGCAGCGTGGGGGTTGGTGGGGGCTATGGCTACACCTTC
J: TRBJ1-5; length: 15; size: many; V: TRBV9; D: NA; CDR3: CASSVGSGADQPQHF; DNA: TGTGCCAGCAGCGTAGGTTCCGGGGCGGATCAGCCCCAGCATTTT
J: TRBJ2-2; length: 16; size: many; V: TRBV6-2/TRBV6-3; D: NA; CDR3: CASSYGTGADTGELFF; DNA: TGTGCCAGCAGTTACGGAACGGGAGCGGACACCGGGGAGCTGTTTTTT
J: TRBJ2-1; length: 16; size: many; V: TRBV7-3; D: TRBD2; CDR3: CASSPGSATSRNEQFF; DNA: TGTGCCAGCAGCCCCGGTTCCGCGACTAGCCGAAATGAGCAGTTCTTC
J: TRBJ1-1; length: 12; size: few; V: TRBV6-2/TRBV6-3; D: NA; CDR3: CSSTLRDGEAFF; DNA: TGTTCCAGCACTCTGCGGGACGGTGAAGCTTTCTTT
J: TRBJ1-3; length: 16; size: many; V: TRBV6-2/TRBV6-3; D: NA; CDR3: CASSYSGLRSGNTIYF; DNA: TGTGCCAGCAGTTACTCAGGATTACGTTCTGGAAACACCATATATTTT
J: TRBJ1-1; length: 13; size: many; V: TRBV5-1; D: NA; CDR3: CASSLEGNTEAFF; DNA: TGCGCCAGCAGCTTGGAAGGGAACACTGAAGCTTTCTTT
J: TRBJ2-3; length: 19; size: many; V: TRBV27; D: TRBD2; CDR3: CASSLSGGYTAISTDTQYF; DNA: TGTGCCAGCAGTTTATCCGGGGGGTATACGGCAATAAGCACAGATACGCAGTATTTT
J: TRBJ2-2; length: 15; size: many; V: TRBV11-1; D: NA; CDR3: CASSLARPNTGELFF; DNA: TGTGCCAGCAGCTTAGCCCGTCCGAACACCGGGGAGCTGTTTTTT
J: TRBJ2-3; length: 15; size: many; V: TRBV2; D: NA; CDR3: CASPEGAGVTDTQYF; DNA: TGTGCCAGCCCCGAGGGGGCGGGAGTAACAGATACGCAGTATTTT
J: TRBJ2-7; length: 15; size: few; V: TRBV6-1; D: NA; CDR3: CASNKREVTSWEQYF; DNA: TGTGCCAGCAACAAGAGGGAAGTGACATCTTGGGAGCAGTACTTC
J: TRBJ2-1; length: 14; size: many; V: TRBV7-2; D: TRBD2; CDR3: CASSFSGRFDEQFF; DNA: TGTGCCAGCAGCTTTAGCGGGAGGTTCGATGAGCAGTTCTTC
J: TRBJ1-1; length: 11; size: many; V: TRBV20-1; D: NA; CDR3: CSAQDLPEAFF; DNA: TGCAGTGCCCAGGATTTGCCTGAAGCTTTCTTT
J: TRBJ2-5; length: 13; size: many; V: TRBV11-2; D: NA; CDR3: CASSATRRETQYF; DNA: TGTGCCAGCAGTGCCACTAGGCGGGAGACCCAGTACTTC
J: TRBJ2-3; length: 15; size: NA; V: TRBV20-1; D: NA; CDR3: CSALPLRGATDTQYF; DNA: TGCAGTGCTCTGCCTCTAAGGGGGGCAACAGATACGCAGTATTTT
J: TRBJ1-2; length: 18; size: large; V: TRBV19; D: TRBD1; CDR3: CARPSNRDRGHRNYGYTF; DNA: TGTGCCAGACCCTCAAACCGGGACAGGGGGCACCGTAACTATGGCTACACCTTC
J: TRBJ2-1; length: 15; size: many; V: TRBV18; D: TRBD2; CDR3: CASRYTSGSGDEQFF; DNA: TGTGCCAGCCGGTACACTAGCGGGAGTGGCGATGAGCAGTTCTTC